This T cell receptor beta chain originates from a study of blood T cell repertoires in COVID-19. Across the study: Whether acute or convalescent, the COVID-19 samples came from the United States, Italy and Spain. In each case, the material was cDNA or gDNA derived from T cells, B-cell-depleted T cells, or PBMCs.

The CDR3 totals 19 residues. Germline CDR1 is SGHRS and CDR2 is YFSETQ. V shed 4 bases and J 1 base; nucleotides not matched to a gene: 16. How the authors handled the data: The authors estimated nucleated cell counts from reference gene primer amplification. Method: immunoSEQ multiplex PCR; TCRdb's copy keeps in-frame clones and lacks some. The D gene and trimming were derived from the DNA, and the V and J assignments and clone size from that table. The sample lists under 150,000 clones; about nine tenths were seen once. What was sequenced was peripheral blood. The genes are TRBV5-1 and TRBJ2-3, with TRBD2 identical over 9 bases. The receptor was isolated from a man in his fifties or sixties with active or convalescent COVID-19. The CDR3 sequence is CASSAAWVAGVVGTDTQYF. The CDR3 DNA reads as TGCGCCAGCAGCGCCGCCTGGGTAGCGGGAGTGGTTGGCACAGATACGCAGTATTTT.